This T cell receptor beta chain was identified in a study of blood T cell repertoires in COVID-19. CDR1 SGHVS and CDR2 FQNEAQ come from the germline V gene. This CDR3 spans 16 amino acids. V lost 4 bases, J lost 0 bases, and 15 bases lay in between. Repertoires were generated with immunoSEQ multiplex PCR, while TCRdb's copy carries only in-frame clones and drops some. The sample shows about 350,000 clones, 87% of them seen only once. The sequence derives from a woman in her fifties or sixties with COVID-19, enrolled during active disease. The chain is built from TRBV7-8 and TRBJ1-1; D is uncertain. Sequencing used peripheral blood. CDR3 sequence (DNA): TGTGCCAGCAGCTATCCCCGGGCGGGAATGAACACTGAAGCTTTCTTT. This translates into CASSYPRAGMNTEAFF.